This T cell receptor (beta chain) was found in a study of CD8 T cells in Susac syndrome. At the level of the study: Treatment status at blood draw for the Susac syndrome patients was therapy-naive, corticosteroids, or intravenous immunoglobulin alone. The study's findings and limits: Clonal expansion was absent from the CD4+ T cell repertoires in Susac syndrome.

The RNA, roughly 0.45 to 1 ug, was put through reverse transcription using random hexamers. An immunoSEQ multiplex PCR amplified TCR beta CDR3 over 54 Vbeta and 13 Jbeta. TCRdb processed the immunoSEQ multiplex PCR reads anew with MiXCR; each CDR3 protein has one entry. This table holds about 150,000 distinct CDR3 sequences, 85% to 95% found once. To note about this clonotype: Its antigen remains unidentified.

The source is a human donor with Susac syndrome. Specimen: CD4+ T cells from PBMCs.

The CDR3: CASSKGVTGTGYNEQFF. Here the CDR3 DNA reads TGTGCCAGTTCGAAGGGGGTTACCGGGACTGGCTACAATGAGCAGTTCTTC. The chain carries TRBV6-1 and TRBJ2-1; D possibly uses TRBD1 or TRBD2 (6 bases each). The CDR3 is 17 amino acids. V lost 9 bases to trimming and J lost 3 bases, with 24 bases between them. Looked up from germline, CDR1 is MNHNS and CDR2 is SASEGT.